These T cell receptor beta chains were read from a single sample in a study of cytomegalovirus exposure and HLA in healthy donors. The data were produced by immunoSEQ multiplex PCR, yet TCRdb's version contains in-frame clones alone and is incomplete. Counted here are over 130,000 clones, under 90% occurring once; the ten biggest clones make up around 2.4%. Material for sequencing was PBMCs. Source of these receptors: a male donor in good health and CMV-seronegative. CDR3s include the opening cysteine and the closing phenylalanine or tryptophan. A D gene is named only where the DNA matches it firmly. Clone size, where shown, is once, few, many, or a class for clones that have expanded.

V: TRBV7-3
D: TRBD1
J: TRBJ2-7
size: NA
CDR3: CASSQTGTGVHEQYF
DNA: TGTGCCAGCAGCCAGACCGGGACAGGGGTCCACGAGCAGTACTTC

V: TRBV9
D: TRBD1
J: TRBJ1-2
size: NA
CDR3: CASRGGGADGYTF
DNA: TGTGCCAGCAGAGGAGGGGGCGCGGATGGCTACACCTTC

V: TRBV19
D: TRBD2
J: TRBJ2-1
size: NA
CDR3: CASIRASGRMGEQFF
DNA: TGTGCCAGTATAAGGGCTAGCGGGAGGATGGGTGAGCAGTTCTTC

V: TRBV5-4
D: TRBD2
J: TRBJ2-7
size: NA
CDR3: CASSLARTSEYEQYF
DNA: TGTGCCAGCAGCTTGGCCCGGACTAGTGAATACGAGCAGTACTTC

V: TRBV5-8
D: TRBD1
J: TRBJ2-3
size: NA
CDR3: CASGPKQGYTDTQYF
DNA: TGTGCCAGTGGGCCAAAACAGGGGTACACAGATACGCAGTATTTT

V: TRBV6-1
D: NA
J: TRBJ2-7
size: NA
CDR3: CASSEVVGATYEQYF
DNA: TGTGCCAGCAGTGAAGTGGTAGGAGCAACCTACGAGCAGTACTTC

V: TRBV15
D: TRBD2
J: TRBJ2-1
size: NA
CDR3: CATSRTRVPNEQFF
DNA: TGTGCCACCAGTCGGACTAGGGTCCCCAATGAGCAGTTCTTC

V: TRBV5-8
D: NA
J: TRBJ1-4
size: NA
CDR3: CASSLSVPPLNEKLFF
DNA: TGTGCCAGCAGCTTGTCCGTCCCCCCACTCAATGAAAAACTGTTTTTT

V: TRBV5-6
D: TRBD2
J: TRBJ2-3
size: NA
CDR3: CASSFLAAGNTQYF
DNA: TGTGCCAGCAGCTTTCTAGCGGCCGGGAACACGCAGTATTTT

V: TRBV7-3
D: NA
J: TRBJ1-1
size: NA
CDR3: CASSLAQGRDTEAFF
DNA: TGTGCCAGCAGCTTAGCCCAGGGTAGGGACACTGAAGCTTTCTTT

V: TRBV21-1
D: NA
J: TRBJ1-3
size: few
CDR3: CAIIRGTSGNTIYF
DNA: TGTGCCATCATACGGGGGACCTCTGGAAACACCATATATTTT

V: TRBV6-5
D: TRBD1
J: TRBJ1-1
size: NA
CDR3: CASSYWTGWEAFF
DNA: TGTGCCAGCAGTTACTGGACAGGTTGGGAAGCTTTCTTT

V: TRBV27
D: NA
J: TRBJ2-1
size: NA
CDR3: CASSAYHNEQFF
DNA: TGTGCCAGCAGTGCCTATCACAATGAGCAGTTCTTC

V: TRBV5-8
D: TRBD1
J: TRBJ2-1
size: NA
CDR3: CASSRTGIAQFF
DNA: TGTGCCAGCAGCCGGACAGGGATTGCGCAGTTCTTC

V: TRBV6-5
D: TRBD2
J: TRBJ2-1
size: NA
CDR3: CASSSDGTGRNEQFF
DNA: TGTGCCAGCAGTTCCGACGGGACCGGGAGGAATGAGCAGTTCTTC

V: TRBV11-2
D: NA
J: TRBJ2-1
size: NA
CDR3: CASRPGTVWGQFF
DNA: TGTGCCAGCAGACCCGGGACTGTCTGGGGGCAGTTCTTC

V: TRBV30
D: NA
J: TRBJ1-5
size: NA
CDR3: CAWSRRDNQPQHF
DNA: TGTGCCTGGAGTCGCAGGGATAATCAGCCCCAGCATTTT

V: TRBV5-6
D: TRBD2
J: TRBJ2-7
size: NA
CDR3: CASSLLAGGPFEQYF
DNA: TGTGCCAGCAGCTTACTAGCGGGAGGGCCTTTCGAGCAGTACTTC

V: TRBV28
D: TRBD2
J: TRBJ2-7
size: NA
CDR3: CASSLLAGWGSTEQYF
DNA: TGTGCCAGCAGTTTACTAGCGGGCTGGGGCTCGACCGAGCAGTACTTC

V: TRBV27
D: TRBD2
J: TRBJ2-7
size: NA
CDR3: CASSGAGGPNEQYF
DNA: TGTGCCAGCAGTGGAGCGGGAGGGCCGAACGAGCAGTACTTC

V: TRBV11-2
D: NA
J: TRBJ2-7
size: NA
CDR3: CASSSGTSSSYEQYF
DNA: TGTGCCAGCAGCTCCGGGACTTCTAGCTCCTACGAGCAGTACTTC

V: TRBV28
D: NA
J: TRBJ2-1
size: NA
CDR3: CASSPAMREQFF
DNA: TGTGCCAGCAGTCCAGCTATGCGGGAGCAGTTCTTC

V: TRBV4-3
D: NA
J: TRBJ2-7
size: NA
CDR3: CASSQGFGGNQLEQYF
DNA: TGCGCCAGCAGCCAAGGTTTTGGGGGCAACCAGCTCGAGCAGTACTTC

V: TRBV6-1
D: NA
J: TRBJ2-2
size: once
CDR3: CASSEYILSGTNTGELFF
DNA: TGTGCCAGCAGTGAATATATTCTCTCGGGAACGAACACCGGGGAGCTGTTTTTT

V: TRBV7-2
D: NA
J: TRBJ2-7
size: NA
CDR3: CASSLVRDVAYEQYF
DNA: TGTGCCAGCAGCTTAGTCCGAGATGTTGCCTACGAGCAGTACTTC

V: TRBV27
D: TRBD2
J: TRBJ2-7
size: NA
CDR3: CASSSLLAGNYEQYF
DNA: TGTGCCAGCAGTTCCCTACTAGCGGGAAACTACGAGCAGTACTTC

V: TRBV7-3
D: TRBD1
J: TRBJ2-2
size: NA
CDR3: CASSDRAGELFF
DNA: TGTGCCAGCAGCGACAGGGCCGGGGAGCTGTTTTTT

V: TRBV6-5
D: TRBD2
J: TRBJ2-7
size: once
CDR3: CASSPAAGVTEQYF
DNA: TGTGCCAGCAGCCCTGCAGCGGGAGTCACCGAGCAGTACTTC

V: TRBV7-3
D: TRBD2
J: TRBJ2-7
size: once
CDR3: CASSLSGGRNAYLFF
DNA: TGTGCCAGCAGCTTAAGCGGCGGGAGGAACGCATATCTGTTCTTC